Listed below are T cell receptor beta chains from one sample, sequenced in a study of T cell repertoires in cytomegalovirus infection. TCRdb reprocessed the reads via MiXCR and lists one record per CDR3 protein. The sample gives approximately 180,000 distinct CDR3 sequences, under 25% of which show up once; around 3.1% is in the top ten. Specimen: PBMCs. The receptors originated from a human donor in good health (CMV status not recorded). Some clones in this sample may be carry-over from other donors' samples. CDR3s include the opening cysteine and the closing phenylalanine or tryptophan. The D gene is left open where the match is weak. Clone size appears in some rows only: once, few, many, or a class for an expanded clone.

D: NA; V: TRBV5-6; size: few; J: TRBJ1-1; CDR3: CASSFTTRDTEAFF; DNA: TGTGCCAGCAGCTTCACGACCAGGGACACTGAAGCTTTCTTT
D: TRBD1; V: TRBV5-6; size: NA; J: TRBJ2-7; CDR3: CASWHGQGARPYEQYF; DNA: TGTGCCAGCTGGCACGGACAGGGGGCCCGCCCCTACGAGCAGTACTTC
D: TRBD2; V: TRBV5-1; size: NA; J: TRBJ2-3; CDR3: CASCGGTSGSTDTQYF; DNA: TGCGCCAGCTGCGGGGGGACTAGCGGTAGCACAGATACGCAGTATTTT
D: NA; V: TRBV18; size: NA; J: TRBJ2-5; CDR3: CASSPPARRETQYF; DNA: TGTGCCAGCTCACCACCGGCTAGGAGGGAGACCCAGTACTTC
D: NA; V: TRBV28; size: few; J: TRBJ2-3; CDR3: CASRAADTQYF; DNA: TGTGCCAGCAGAGCGGCAGATACGCAGTATTTT
D: NA; V: TRBV6-2/TRBV6-3; size: NA; J: TRBJ2-1; CDR3: CASRSLASTHNEQFF; DNA: TGTGCCAGCAGGAGTTTAGCTTCTACCCACAATGAGCAGTTCTTC
D: NA; V: TRBV27; size: few; J: TRBJ2-3; CDR3: CASSFHGRGPQGDTQYF; DNA: TGTGCCAGCAGTTTCCACGGACGGGGTCCCCAGGGGGATACGCAGTATTTT
D: NA; V: TRBV7-2; size: many; J: TRBJ1-5; CDR3: CASSMDSNQPQHF; DNA: TGTGCCAGCAGCATGGACAGCAATCAGCCCCAGCATTTT
D: NA; V: TRBV12-3/TRBV12-4; size: NA; J: TRBJ2-7; CDR3: CASSLGQLARLSYEQYF; DNA: TGTGCCAGCAGTTTAGGTCAGCTAGCGAGACTTTCCTACGAGCAGTACTTC
D: TRBD1; V: TRBV11-3; size: few; J: TRBJ2-2; CDR3: CASARFTGANTGELFF; DNA: TGTGCCAGCGCCCGATTCACAGGGGCGAACACCGGGGAGCTGTTTTTT
D: NA; V: TRBV12-3/TRBV12-4; size: NA; J: TRBJ2-1; CDR3: CASSLTGPGYNEQFF; DNA: TGTGCCAGCAGTTTAACCGGACCCGGGTACAATGAGCAGTTCTTC
D: NA; V: TRBV7-2; size: many; J: TRBJ1-2; CDR3: CASSLGTGPPRKGYTF; DNA: TGTGCCAGCAGCTTAGGAACGGGACCGCCACGAAAGGGCTACACCTTC
D: NA; V: TRBV15; size: many; J: TRBJ2-1; CDR3: CATSRDEGRQFF; DNA: TGTGCCACCAGCAGAGATGAGGGCAGGCAGTTCTTC
D: TRBD2; V: TRBV7-2; size: few; J: TRBJ2-7; CDR3: CASSPSGGRGSGEQYF; DNA: TGTGCCAGCAGCCCGTCTGGCGGGAGAGGGTCGGGCGAGCAGTACTTC
D: TRBD1; V: TRBV19; size: NA; J: TRBJ1-5; CDR3: CASSKTDRAPRGFNQPQHF; DNA: TGTGCCAGTAGCAAAACGGACAGGGCGCCCCGGGGCTTCAATCAGCCCCAGCATTTT
D: TRBD2; V: TRBV28; size: NA; J: TRBJ2-7; CDR3: CATYSSGRSIHEQYF; DNA: TGTGCCACCTATAGTAGCGGGAGAAGCATCCACGAGCAGTACTTC
D: TRBD1; V: TRBV5-4; size: NA; J: TRBJ2-1; CDR3: CASSSTGQGFGEQFF; DNA: TGTGCCAGCAGCTCGACGGGACAGGGTTTTGGTGAGCAGTTCTTC
D: NA; V: TRBV12-3/TRBV12-4; size: many; J: TRBJ1-2; CDR3: CASSLRGGNGYTF; DNA: TGTGCCAGCAGTTTACGGGGAGGGAATGGCTACACCTTC
D: NA; V: TRBV15; size: NA; J: TRBJ2-4; CDR3: CATSGEASVSKNIQYF; DNA: TGTGCCACCAGCGGGGAAGCCTCGGTGTCCAAAAACATTCAGTACTTC
D: TRBD2; V: TRBV7-9; size: many; J: TRBJ2-1; CDR3: CASSLGAGAGLEQFF; DNA: TGTGCCAGCAGCTTAGGAGCGGGAGCCGGCCTTGAGCAGTTCTTC
D: NA; V: TRBV19; size: NA; J: TRBJ2-1; CDR3: CTSSPGLKWDEQFF; DNA: TGTACCAGTAGTCCGGGACTCAAATGGGATGAGCAGTTCTTC
D: TRBD2; V: TRBV11-1; size: many; J: TRBJ2-1; CDR3: CASSRTSGNEQFF; DNA: TGTGCCAGCAGCAGGACTAGCGGGAATGAGCAGTTCTTC
D: NA; V: TRBV18; size: NA; J: TRBJ1-1; CDR3: CASSPAGVNTEAFF; DNA: TGTGCCAGCTCACCAGCGGGGGTGAACACTGAAGCTTTCTTT
D: NA; V: TRBV11-2; size: many; J: TRBJ1-6; CDR3: CASSFSPGVNSPLHF; DNA: TGTGCCAGCAGCTTTAGCCCGGGTGTCAATTCACCCCTCCACTTT
D: NA; V: TRBV4-1; size: NA; J: TRBJ1-4; CDR3: CASSQPLGNEKLFF; DNA: TGCGCCAGCAGCCAGCCCTTGGGGAATGAAAAACTGTTTTTT
D: NA; V: TRBV12-3/TRBV12-4; size: many; J: TRBJ2-3; CDR3: CASSNAGGTSTDTQYF; DNA: TGTGCCAGCAGTAACGCAGGGGGGACTAGCACAGATACGCAGTATTTT
D: NA; V: TRBV10-3; size: NA; J: TRBJ1-1; CDR3: CAISESPDHRNTEAFF; DNA: TGTGCCATCAGTGAGTCGCCGGACCATAGGAACACTGAAGCTTTCTTT
D: NA; V: TRBV11-3; size: NA; J: TRBJ2-1; CDR3: CASSFPGEYNEQFF; DNA: TGTGCCAGCAGCTTCCCCGGGGAGTACAATGAGCAGTTCTTC
D: TRBD1; V: TRBV6-5; size: NA; J: TRBJ1-2; CDR3: CASSPRGGNYGYTF; DNA: TGTGCCAGCAGTCCCAGGGGGGGAAACTATGGCTACACCTTC
D: TRBD2; V: TRBV6-5; size: NA; J: TRBJ2-1; CDR3: CASSYSGSGSYNEQFF; DNA: TGTGCCAGCAGTTACTCTGGAAGCGGGAGTTACAATGAGCAGTTCTTC
D: NA; V: TRBV11-3; size: NA; J: TRBJ2-2; CDR3: CASTSRRTDTGELFF; DNA: TGTGCCAGCACCTCACGACGGACTGACACCGGGGAGCTGTTTTTT
D: TRBD2; V: TRBV6-2/TRBV6-3; size: few; J: TRBJ2-7; CDR3: CASSQSGLAGRHEQYF; DNA: TGTGCCAGCAGTCAATCCGGACTAGCGGGTCGCCACGAGCAGTACTTC
D: TRBD1; V: TRBV11-2; size: NA; J: TRBJ2-2; CDR3: CASSPNRGPGELFF; DNA: TGTGCCAGCAGCCCAAACAGGGGTCCCGGGGAGCTGTTTTTT
D: NA; V: TRBV20-1; size: few; J: TRBJ1-1; CDR3: CSARSLGGTAFF; DNA: TGCAGTGCTAGATCCCTTGGGGGTACCGCTTTCTTT
D: TRBD2; V: TRBV5-1; size: NA; J: TRBJ2-7; CDR3: CASRTQTSGAYEQYF; DNA: TGCGCCAGCAGAACTCAGACTAGCGGTGCCTACGAGCAGTACTTC
D: NA; V: TRBV14; size: NA; J: TRBJ2-1; CDR3: CASSQDLYAEQFF; DNA: TGTGCCAGCAGCCAAGATCTATATGCTGAGCAGTTCTTC
D: NA; V: TRBV12-3/TRBV12-4; size: NA; J: TRBJ1-5; CDR3: CASSSGGAYSNQPQHF; DNA: TGTGCCAGCAGTTCCGGTGGGGCTTATAGCAATCAGCCCCAGCATTTT
D: NA; V: TRBV7-2; size: many; J: TRBJ1-2; CDR3: CASSRGGTDYGYTF; DNA: TGTGCCAGCAGCAGAGGGGGGACGGATTATGGCTACACCTTC
D: NA; V: TRBV27; size: NA; J: TRBJ2-4; CDR3: CASSSHRDIQYF; DNA: TGTGCCAGCAGTTCCCACAGGGACATTCAGTACTTC
D: TRBD2; V: TRBV7-6; size: few; J: TRBJ2-5; CDR3: CASSFHQTTVPGTSQETQYF; DNA: TGTGCCAGCAGCTTCCATCAAACTACGGTACCCGGGACTAGTCAAGAGACCCAGTACTTC
D: TRBD2; V: TRBV5-1; size: NA; J: TRBJ2-5; CDR3: CASSLVPGGQETQYF; DNA: TGCGCCAGCAGCTTGGTTCCGGGAGGCCAAGAGACCCAGTACTTC
D: NA; V: TRBV5-1; size: few; J: TRBJ2-7; CDR3: CASSSLDWNYEQYF; DNA: TGCGCCAGCAGCTCTCTCGACTGGAACTACGAGCAGTACTTC
D: TRBD1; V: TRBV5-1; size: few; J: TRBJ2-2; CDR3: CASSLPGTGNTGELFF; DNA: TGCGCCAGCAGCTTGCCGGGGACAGGGAACACCGGGGAGCTGTTTTTT
D: TRBD1; V: TRBV7-8; size: many; J: TRBJ2-5; CDR3: CASSFLTGQGAETQYF; DNA: TGTGCCAGCAGCTTCTTAACAGGACAGGGAGCGGAGACCCAGTACTTC
D: NA; V: TRBV5-6; size: NA; J: TRBJ2-1; CDR3: CASSLGYGGWGEQFF; DNA: TGTGCCAGCAGCTTGGGTTACGGGGGATGGGGTGAGCAGTTCTTC
D: TRBD2; V: TRBV4-3; size: NA; J: TRBJ2-2; CDR3: CASSQGLLAGEEYTGELFF; DNA: TGCGCCAGCAGCCAAGGGCTCCTAGCGGGAGAGGAGTACACCGGGGAGCTGTTTTTT
D: TRBD1; V: TRBV2; size: few; J: TRBJ2-7; CDR3: CASIQGASYEQYF; DNA: TGTGCCAGCATACAGGGGGCTTCGTACGAGCAGTACTTC
D: NA; V: TRBV29-1; size: few; J: TRBJ2-5; CDR3: CSVGQIIQETQYF; DNA: TGCAGCGTTGGACAGATCATCCAAGAGACCCAGTACTTC
D: NA; V: TRBV19; size: few; J: TRBJ1-1; CDR3: CASTQWDTEAFF; DNA: TGTGCCAGTACCCAGTGGGACACTGAAGCTTTCTTT
D: NA; V: TRBV7-4; size: NA; J: TRBJ2-6; CDR3: CASSLTQTSGANVLTF; DNA: TGTGCCAGCAGCTTAACCCAGACCTCTGGGGCCAACGTCCTGACTTTC
D: TRBD1; V: TRBV7-2; size: many; J: TRBJ2-7; CDR3: CASSSSDRDVVYEQYF; DNA: TGTGCCAGCAGCTCATCGGACAGGGATGTGGTCTACGAGCAGTACTTC